The T cell receptor (beta chain) described here comes from a study of shared clonotypes between healthy human individuals. Study-level points and caveats: Non-shared clonotypes had lower generation probabilities than clonotypes shared by all four sorted-subset donors. Limited genetic and exposure-history diversity came from having few donors.

Libraries were prepared by immunoSEQ multiplex PCR; TCRdb keeps only in-frame clonotypes and omits some of them. The data show some 320,000 clones, roughly 87% seen once. The CDR3 loop spans 14 amino acids. From germline, CDR1 is LNHDA and CDR2 SQIVND (reference sequence). Trimming left V 6 bases short and J 2 bases short, with 11 bases between. On this clone: Its specificity is unknown.

Recent acute infections and vaccinations were absent in the healthy HIV-negative adult donors. The TCR originated in a man between 18 and 29 years old in good health. The chain has TRBV19 and TRBJ1-5; D gene uncertain. Sample: memory CD8+ T cells sorted from blood. Subset noted: CD45RO+ cells pooled with CCR7-negative TemRA cells. The CDR3 sequence is CASRFMAGNQPQHF. CDR3 in DNA: TGTGCCAGTAGATTCATGGCAGGCAATCAGCCCCAGCATTTT.